These 15 T cell receptor beta chains were sequenced from one sample in a study of cytomegalovirus exposure and HLA in healthy donors. TCRdb's table, derived via immunoSEQ multiplex PCR, lists solely in-frame clones and lacks some. The sample has around 63,000 clones; 95% to 97% are singletons. Sequenced sample: PBMCs. The receptors were sampled from a woman younger than 35 in good health and CMV-seronegative.

The rearrangement joins TRBV11-2 to TRBJ2-3; 11 bases fit TRBD2. CDR1 and CDR2 from the germline V gene are SGHAT and FQNNGV. The CDR3 has 15 residues. V gave up 5 bases and J gave up 1 base; unmatched junction bases: 2. The CDR3 reads CASSRGLAGTDTQYF. CDR3 bases: TGTGCCAGCAGCCGGGGACTAGCGGGCACAGATACGCAGTATTTT.

The V gene is TRBV21-1, the J gene TRBJ2-7; the D call of TRBD1 is as the table states it, not checked on the DNA. TRBV21-1 is an annotated pseudogene. The length of the CDR3 is 12 residues. DNA for the CDR3: TGTGCCAGCAGCAACAGGGCTTACGAGCAGTACTTC. Its translation: CASSNRAYEQYF.

J is TRBJ1-5 and V is TRBV28; D may be TRBD1 (5 bases). This CDR3 region has 16 residues. Trimming stripped 6 bases from V and 2 bases from J, with 17 bases between. Germline lookup yields CDR1 MDHEN and CDR2 SYDVKM. The CDR3 sequence is CASRKLQGRGNQPQHF. For the CDR3, the DNA is TGTGCCAGCAGAAAACTCCAGGGTAGGGGCAATCAGCCCCAGCATTTT.

This rearrangement joins TRBV6-5 to TRBJ2-1; 7 bases are a match to TRBD2. The germline CDR1 and CDR2 sequences are MNHEY and SVGAGI. V was pared by 3 bases and J by 8 bases, with 13 bases of the junction left unmatched. The CDR3 spans 16 residues. The CDR3 loop is CASSYSGRREYYEQFF. In nucleotides, the CDR3 is TGTGCCAGCAGTTATAGTGGGAGGCGGGAGTACTATGAGCAGTTCTTC.

The rearrangement uses TRBV7-2 and TRBJ1-2; D uncertain. The CDR3 spans 16 residues. With 2 bases removed from V and 0 bases from J, the gap between germline ends came to 13 bases. Germline CDR1 and CDR2: SGHTA and FQGNSA. The chain's CDR3 is CASSLSHTMANYGYTF. The DNA of the CDR3 is TGTGCCAGCAGCTTATCCCACACAATGGCTAACTATGGCTACACCTTC.

J is TRBJ2-5 and V is TRBV11-2; maybe TRBD1 (5 bases). The ends were cut back, 5 bases at V and 9 bases at J, with 19 bases in the middle. The CDR3 runs to 14 residues. Germline CDR1 SGHAT, CDR2 FQNNGV. The DNA for the CDR3 is TGTGCCAGCAGCGCACAACAGGCCGAGGCGGCCCAGTACTTC. Translating it yields CASSAQQAEAAQYF.

The chain carries TRBV28 and TRBJ2-5; TRBD2 might be the D (6 bases). Germline V lookup: CDR1 MDHEN, CDR2 SYDVKM. Deletions cut 7 bases from V and 1 base from J, with 13 bases between. The length of the CDR3 is 14 residues. CDR3 amino acids: CASNYGGGQETQYF. The CDR3 nucleotides are TGTGCCAGCAACTACGGGGGAGGCCAAGAGACCCAGTACTTC. Drawing the rest from reference TRBV28 and TRBJ2-5, the complete variable domain is DVKVTQSSRYLVKRTGEKVFLECVQDMDHENMFWYRQDPGLGLRLIYFSYDVKMKEKGDIPEGYSVSREKKERFSLILESASTNQTSMYLCASNYGGGQETQYFGPGTRLLVL.

V usage is TRBV18 and J usage is TRBJ2-5, with TRBD2 matching over 7 bases. V lost 3 bases to trimming and J lost 1 base; unmatched junction nucleotides: 8. The CDR3 has 16 residues. The germline V gene has CDR1 KGHSH and CDR2 LQKENI. The chain's CDR3 is CASSPLPGGPQETQYF. CDR3 nucleotides: TGTGCCAGCTCACCCCTCCCGGGAGGCCCCCAAGAGACCCAGTACTTC.

The CDR3 DNA sequence: TGTGCCAGCACGCACCAGGTCGGCAGGGCGACCGGGGAGCTGTTTTTT. Amino acid sequence: CASTHQVGRATGELFF. The gene calls are TRBV21-1 and TRBJ2-2; no check of the table's D call, TRBD1, against the DNA was made. TRBV21-1 is tagged as a pseudogene. CDR3 length equals 16 residues.

The rearrangement joins TRBV6-1 to TRBJ2-2, with TRBD2 matching 7 bases. Germline loops: CDR1 MNHNS, CDR2 SASEGT. This CDR3 has 16 residues. V gave up 4 bases and J gave up 0 bases; unmatched junction bases: 5. The CDR3 spells CASSGRAGANTGELFF. CDR3 bases: TGTGCCAGCAGTGGTCGGGCGGGAGCGAACACCGGGGAGCTGTTTTTT.

The V gene is TRBV27, the J gene TRBJ1-4, with D possibly being TRBD1 (6 bases). CDR3 length equals 16 residues. In germline, CDR1 is MNHEY, CDR2 SMNVEV (reference sequence). Trimming left V 6 bases short and J 8 bases short, with 22 bases between. The CDR3 reads CASSSAAGVVGEKLFF. In DNA form, the CDR3 reads TGTGCCAGCAGCTCCGCGGCAGGGGTAGTAGGCGAAAAACTGTTTTTT.

The chain couples TRBV25-1 to TRBJ1-2; D gene unclear. This CDR3 is 14 amino acids long. CDR1 and CDR2 (germline): MGHDK, SYGVNS. V dropped 5 bases and J dropped 0 bases, with 10 bases sitting between them. The CDR3 region has the DNA TGTGCCAGCAGTTGGGCAGAGACTAACTATGGCTACACCTTC. Its translation is CASSWAETNYGYTF.

This chain joins TRBV7-2 and TRBJ2-7, with 7 bases matching TRBD1. The J segment lost 0 bases and the V segment lost 5 bases, leaving 4 bases of the junction unmatched. The CDR3 totals 14 residues. The V gene's germline CDR1 is SGHTA and CDR2 FQGNSA. CDR3 in DNA: TGTGCCAGCAGCACCCGACAGGGCTCCTACGAGCAGTACTTC. Its protein is CASSTRQGSYEQYF.

V is TRBV28 and J is TRBJ2-7; 9 nucleotides line up with TRBD2. The CDR3 runs to 15 residues. V shed 6 bases, J shed 3 bases, and the junction held 9 bases outside the gene matches. CDR1 is MDHEN and CDR2 is SYDVKM in the germline V gene. CDR3 protein: CASRSGRPPRYEQYF. As DNA, the CDR3 is TGTGCCAGCAGGAGCGGGAGGCCCCCACGCTACGAGCAGTACTTC.

V gene TRBV18 combines with J gene TRBJ2-7; 7 bases map to TRBD2. CDR1 is KGHSH, CDR2 LQKENI, per germline. Germline trimming cut 6 bases from V and 0 bases from J; bases unmatched to any gene: 5. The CDR3 length is 14 residues. Here the CDR3 DNA reads TGTGCCAGCTCCCCAACTAGCGACTCCTACGAGCAGTACTTC. Translating gives CASSPTSDSYEQYF.